In this sample, the clone carrying this TCR beta chain turned up once. The antigen is unknown. This specimen comes from a study of cytomegalovirus exposure and HLA in healthy donors. Overall study context: One earlier analysis, a look at some 180 million T cells, found some 120 million unique TCR beta sequences.

Whole-study results and caveats: The study recorded around 160 TCR beta chains that were cytomegalovirus-associated. TRBV6-2, TRBV6-3 and some other V segments were excluded as indistinguishable.

Primers included in the PCR were 60 Vbeta and 13 Jbeta primers. Libraries were prepared by immunoSEQ multiplex PCR; TCRdb keeps only in-frame clonotypes and omits some of them. The table records roughly 110,000 clones, 76% of them present only once. Germline V CDR1 and CDR2: WSHSY, SAAADI. The CDR3 loop spans 14 amino acids. Between the trimmed V and J ends, which lost 2 bases and 6 bases, there was a span of 13 bases. The V gene is TRBV10-2, the J gene TRBJ1-2; TRBD1 is a possible D gene (6 bases). The sequence came from a woman in her thirties or forties in good health and CMV-seropositive. Sample: PBMCs. The DNA for the CDR3 is TGCGCCAGCAGTGAGAACAGGGTCAGACATGGCTACACCTTC. Translating gives CASSENRVRHGYTF.